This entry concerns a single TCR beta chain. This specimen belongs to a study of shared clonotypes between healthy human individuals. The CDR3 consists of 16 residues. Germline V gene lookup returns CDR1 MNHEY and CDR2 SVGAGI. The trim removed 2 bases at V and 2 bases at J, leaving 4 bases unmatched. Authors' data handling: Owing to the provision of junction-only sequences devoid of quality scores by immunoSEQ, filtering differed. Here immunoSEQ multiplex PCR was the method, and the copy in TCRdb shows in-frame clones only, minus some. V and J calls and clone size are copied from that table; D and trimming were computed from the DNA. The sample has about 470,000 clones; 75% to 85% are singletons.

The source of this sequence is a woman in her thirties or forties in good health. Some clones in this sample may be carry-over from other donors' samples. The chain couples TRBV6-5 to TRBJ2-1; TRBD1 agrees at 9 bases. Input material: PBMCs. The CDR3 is CASSYRDREPYNEQFF. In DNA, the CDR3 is TGTGCCAGCAGTTACCGGGACAGGGAACCCTACAATGAGCAGTTCTTC.